The 2 T cell receptor beta chains below were found in one sample sequenced in a study of blood T cell repertoires in COVID-19. The protocol was immunoSEQ multiplex PCR, while the TCRdb copy is restricted to in-frame clones and leaves out a portion. The sample yields 450,000 or so clones, roughly 90% seen once. Sequencing was done on a sample of peripheral blood. These TCRs come from a man younger than 30 with COVID-19, enrolled during active disease.

Remarks on this clone: A junction boundary mismatches the germline segment, possibly from a read error. The rearrangement joins TRBV28 to TRBJ2-2; D may be TRBD1 (5 bases). CDR1 is MDHEN, CDR2 SYDVKM, per germline. The CDR3 contains 15 residues. CDR3 coding DNA: TGTGCCAGCACTTTACGGCAGGGAAGGACCGGGGAGCTGTTTTTT. The encoded protein is CASTLRQGRTGELFF.

The chain combines TRBV12-3 or TRBV12-4 with TRBJ2-7; D is uncertain. This CDR3 is 12 amino acids long. V was cut by 6 bases and J by 1 base, with 7 bases left in between. CDR3 in DNA: TGTGCCAGCAGCATCGAGTCCTACGAGCAGTACTTC. Amino acids: CASSIESYEQYF.